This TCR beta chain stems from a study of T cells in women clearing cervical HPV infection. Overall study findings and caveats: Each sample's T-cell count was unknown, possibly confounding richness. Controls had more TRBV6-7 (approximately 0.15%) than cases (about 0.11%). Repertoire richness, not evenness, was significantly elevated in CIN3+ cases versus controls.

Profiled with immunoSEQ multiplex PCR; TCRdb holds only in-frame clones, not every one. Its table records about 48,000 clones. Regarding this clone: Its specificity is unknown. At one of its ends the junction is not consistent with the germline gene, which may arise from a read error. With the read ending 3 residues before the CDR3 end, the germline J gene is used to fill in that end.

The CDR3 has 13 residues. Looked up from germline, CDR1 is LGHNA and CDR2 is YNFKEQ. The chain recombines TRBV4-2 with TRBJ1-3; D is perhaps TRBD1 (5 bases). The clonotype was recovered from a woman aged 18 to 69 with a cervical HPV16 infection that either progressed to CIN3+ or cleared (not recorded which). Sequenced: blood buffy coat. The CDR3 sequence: CASSRNRGNTIYF. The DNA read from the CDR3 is TGCGCCAGCAGCCGAAACAGGGGAAACACC.